This T cell receptor beta chain was identified during a study of blood T cells in healthy people across ages (dated by TCRdb to between 2015 and 2017). Some background on the complete study: In model experiments, template switching captured about one uniquely barcoded TCR beta cDNA molecule for every two T cells. Using deep sequencing normalized with unique cDNA molecular identifiers, the study measured how TCR beta repertoire diversity changes with age. The donors were split into four age groups: young (average 16 years), middle-aged (over 35), aged (approximately 60) and long-lived (roughly 88). To avoid experimental bias, donors of different ages were randomly spread across the sequencing lanes. For two donors (one aged 18 to 29 and one aged 80 or older), the study analyzed two additional independent replicas of 1 million unique cDNA reads from the same blood draw. What the study reported, not specific to this receptor: Conclusive comparison of naive and antigen-experienced compartments was prevented by the profiling of bulk unsorted PBMCs. The percentage of naive T cells measured by flow cytometry correlated strongly with observed TCR beta diversity. The CMV infection status of donors was not known, potentially confounding age-related changes in expanded clonotypes. The long-lived group showed more naive CD4+ T cells, fewer expanded clones and increased TCR diversity than the aged group, suggesting age selection. Observed TCR beta diversity per million T cells fell roughly linearly with age, and a significant reduction was already apparent by age roughly 40. Estimates of total diversity based on one million sequenced T cells were considered lower bounds and underestimates.

Library construction relied on 5' RACE. Sequencing relied on an Illumina HiSeq 2500. A second roughly 6 to 11 cycle PCR used a sample-barcoded 5' primer and a J-beta primer mix. A template-switch 5' adaptor carrying 12 random nucleotides introduced a unique molecular identifier onto each TCR beta cDNA molecule. At least 2.5 million CDR3-containing paired-end reads were obtained from each sample. First-strand cDNA was synthesized from all RNA with the Mint cDNA synthesis kit, primed by a TRBC-specific oligonucleotide. All cDNA was treated with uracil-DNA glycosylase and then went through a first 18-cycle PCR with the universal primers M1SS and BC2_uni_R. The paper's data handling went like this. For normalization, 1 million high-quality reads, each with a distinct molecular identifier, were randomly selected from each sample. Instead of being binned into consensus sequences, reads with shared molecular identifiers were discarded. MiTCR, run with a Q25 quality threshold and the strictest error-elimination algorithm, handled CDR3 identification, clonotype clustering and error correction. A nonparametric unseen species model with Euler transformation was used to estimate a lower bound on total TCR beta diversity. In TCRdb, the public reads were trimmed at Q25 with fastp and aligned with MiXCR, with productive beta chains retained. Rows are combined by CDR3 protein, so each entry shows the most common genes and DNA. The V and J calls follow TCRdb's processing rather than the paper's. The sample table records 1 million to 1.2 million distinct CDR3 sequences; approximately 38% of these occur just once. The ten top clones hold 13% of the sample.

The CDR3 holds 13 amino acids from the cysteine to the phenylalanine. CDR3 DNA is the only sequence kept; it has 39 bases, read in frame from the first base. Deletion took 0 bases off V and 2 bases off J, with a span of 3 bases between the germline ends. The germline V gene supplies CDR1 SGHDT and CDR2 YYEEEE. Systemically healthy Caucasian individuals from Russia, approximately 39 in total and aged about 6 to 90 years, were included as donors. Each donor gave 8 to 10 milliliters of peripheral blood, drawn into EDTA-treated Vacutainer tubes. Ficoll-Paque density-gradient centrifugation was used to isolate PBMCs, with at least 7 million per sample. Total RNA was extracted from PBMCs with Trizol reagent, with at least 6 micrograms obtained per sample. For every donor, flow cytometry on a PBMC aliquot measured the percentage of naive CD45RAhigh/CD27high T cells. In this sample, this clonotype turned up a few times. What antigen it recognizes has not been identified. No quality values exist for individual bases; no much larger clone is one base distant.

The chain links TRBV5-6 with TRBJ2-1, with the D gene not clear enough to name. The sequenced material came from blood. The TCR was taken from a man younger than 35 in good health. For the CDR3, the sequence is CASSLETYNEQFF. The bases are TGTGCCAGCAGCTTGGAGACCTACAATGAGCAGTTCTTC.